A single sample gave rise to the 12 T cell receptor beta chains below, sequenced in a study of T cell responses to AZD1222 COVID-19 vaccine. Profiling relied on immunoSEQ multiplex PCR, and the TCRdb table lists in-frame clones only, not all of them. The sample consists of 200,000 or so clones, 88% of them appearing once. The starting material was peripheral blood, obtained on day 0 of AZD1222 vaccination. Receptors originate from an adult in good health.

The chain has TRBV19 and TRBJ1-5, with D maybe TRBD1 (6 bases). The V end was cut by 6 bases, the J end by 3 bases, with 15 bases between. CDR1 and CDR2 (germline): LNHDA, SQIVND (reference sequence). The CDR3 is 15 residues long. The CDR3 sequence: CASRFDRSPNQPQHF. CDR3 nucleotide sequence: TGTGCCAGTAGATTCGACAGGAGCCCCAATCAGCCCCAGCATTTT.

This chain joins TRBV28 and TRBJ1-4; the D is unclear. Germline V CDR1 and CDR2: MDHEN, SYDVKM. CDR3 length: 14 residues. Trimming removed 3 bases from V and 7 bases from J, with 12 bases in between. The CDR3: CASSFGEFGEKLFF. The CDR3 DNA sequence: TGTGCCAGCAGTTTTGGGGAGTTTGGTGAAAAACTGTTTTTT.

The genes are TRBV10-2 and TRBJ1-1; TRBD1 is a possible D gene (6 bases). The CDR3 has 13 amino acids. Trimming pared 7 bases from V and 6 bases from J, leaving 15 bases between. Germline V lookup: CDR1 WSHSY, CDR2 SAAADI. This CDR3 reads CASTEGGYAEAFF. CDR3 DNA: TGCGCCAGCACCGAAGGGGGGTACGCTGAAGCTTTCTTT.

In its sample, this clone was seen once. The gene calls are TRBV2 and TRBJ1-2; 7 bases are a match to TRBD1. CDR1 and CDR2 from the germline V gene are SNHLY and FYNNEI. V was clipped by 5 bases and J by 7 bases; unmatched bases: 10. The CDR3 loop spans 14 amino acids. The CDR3 region is CASSSTGAVGGYTF. The DNA for the CDR3 is TGTGCCAGCAGTTCTACAGGGGCGGTAGGTGGCTACACCTTC. Variable domain in full (rest from reference TRBV2 and TRBJ1-2): EPEVTQTPSHQVTQMGQEVILRCVPISNHLYFYWYRQILGQKVEFLVSFYNNEISEKSEIFDDQFSVERPDGSNFTLKIRSTKLEDSAMYFCASSSTGAVGGYTFGSGTRLTVV.

V usage is TRBV3-1 (or the pseudogene TRBV3-2) and J usage is TRBJ2-2; no reliable D call. Trimming took off 1 base at V and 6 bases at J, with 6 bases between the two ends. The CDR3 totals 13 residues. Germline assignment: CDR1 LGHDT and CDR2 YNNKEL (reference sequence). The CDR3 region has the DNA TGTGCCAGCAGCCAAGTAAGCCCCGGGGAGCTGTTTTTT. Protein sequence: CASSQVSPGELFF.

The rearrangement uses TRBV24-1 and TRBJ2-3; 15 bases align to TRBD2. Unmatched junction bases numbered 8, after V lost 4 bases and J lost 4 bases. Germline V gives CDR1 KGHDR, CDR2 SFDVKD. This CDR3 region has 18 residues. The CDR3 is CATSDRTSGGAGADTQYF. The CDR3 DNA reads TGTGCCACCAGTGACCGGACTAGCGGGGGGGCAGGCGCAGATACGCAGTATTTT.

This clone was seen a single time. V usage is TRBV6-5 and J usage is TRBJ2-7; a weak D match, TRBD1 (5 bases). Germline CDR1 is MNHEY and CDR2 is SVGAGI. The CDR3 length is 14 residues. V was trimmed by 0 bases and J by 3 bases, leaving 9 bases between them. CDR3 residues: CASSYSGQGYEQYF. DNA of the CDR3: TGTGCCAGCAGTTACTCGGGTCAGGGCTACGAGCAGTACTTC.

The rearrangement uses TRBV7-3 and TRBJ2-5; tentatively, D is TRBD1 (5 bases). V lost 4 bases, J lost 0 bases, and 9 bases lay in between. Germline-derived CDR1 and CDR2 are SGHTA and FQGTGA. CDR3 length equals 14 residues. CDR3 region: CASSSMDNQETQYF. CDR3 bases: TGTGCCAGCAGCTCGATGGACAACCAAGAGACCCAGTACTTC.

The CDR3 DNA sequence: TGTGCCAGTAGTACAACCCGACGCGGTTCCTACGAGCAGTACTTC. Translating it yields CASSTTRRGSYEQYF. The chain is built from TRBV19 and TRBJ2-7; D is uncertain. Per the germline V gene, CDR1 is LNHDA and CDR2 is SQIVND (reference sequence). V was cut by 4 bases and J by 1 base, with 14 bases left in between. The CDR3 loop spans 15 amino acids. The whole variable domain, filled in from reference TRBV19 and TRBJ2-7, reads DGGITQSPKYLFRKEGQNVTLSCEQNLNHDAMYWYRQDPGQGLRLIYYSQIVNDFQKGDIAEGYSVSREKKESFPLTVTSAQKNPTAFYLCASSTTRRGSYEQYFGPGTRLTVT.

The rearrangement links TRBV27 to TRBJ2-7, with 10 bases identical to TRBD1. Germline V gives CDR1 MNHEY, CDR2 SMNVEV (reference sequence). Unmatched junction bases numbered 3, after V lost 6 bases and J lost 1 base. The CDR3 is 14 residues long. The CDR3, as DNA: TGTGCCAGCAGCCGGACAGGGGGTTCCTACGAGCAGTACTTC. It encodes CASSRTGGSYEQYF.

This chain joins TRBV24-1 and TRBJ2-3; 7 bases line up with TRBD1. Germline V gene sequence: CDR1 KGHDR, CDR2 SFDVKD. The CDR3 length is 17 residues. The V segment lost 3 bases and the J segment 2 bases; nucleotides outside the gene matches: 10. CDR3 in DNA: TGTGCCACCAGTGATCAGACAGGGCGATTCTCCACAGATACGCAGTATTTT. Its protein product is CATSDQTGRFSTDTQYF.

The chain carries TRBV5-4 and TRBJ2-2; D is unclear. V was pared by 4 bases and J by 2 bases, with 9 bases between. There are 14 residues in the CDR3. Germline lookup yields CDR1 SGHNT and CDR2 YYREEE (reference sequence). CDR3 loop: CASSPPGNTGELFF. The CDR3 DNA sequence: TGTGCCAGCAGCCCCCCAGGCAACACCGGGGAGCTGTTTTTT.